This TCR beta chain was sequenced in a study of blood T cell repertoires in COVID-19. Libraries were prepared by immunoSEQ multiplex PCR; TCRdb keeps only in-frame clonotypes and omits some of them. Among around 260,000 clones listed, over 80% were seen once. CDR1 and CDR2 from the germline V gene are MNHEY and SVGAGI. The ends lost 6 bases at V and 4 bases at J; junction bases unmatched: 9. The CDR3 has 15 amino acids. This chain uses TRBV6-5 with TRBJ1-1, with 9 bases that match TRBD1. The specimen sequenced was peripheral blood. The source is a man between 60 and 75 years old who had recovered from COVID-19. CDR3 in amino acids: CASSPGQGFGTEAFF. CDR3 coding DNA: TGTGCCAGCAGCCCGGGACAGGGATTCGGCACTGAAGCTTTCTTT.